This TCR beta chain was obtained from a study of response to subunit inactivated influenza vaccine. V gave up 0 bases and J gave up 4 bases, with 11 bases separating them. CDR3 length: 15 amino acids. The germline V gene encodes CDR1 SGHRS and CDR2 YFSETQ. TCRdb itself ran the RT-PCR reads through MiXCR, one entry per CDR3 protein. The sample lists around 500,000 distinct CDR3 sequences, approximately 10% seen once, with about 12% in the top ten. The input for sequencing was PBMCs from blood, taken more than 35 days after vaccination. The sequence was collected from a man aged 50 or older who received an inactivated influenza vaccine. This chain connects TRBV5-1 to TRBJ2-1, with D maybe TRBD2 (5 bases). For the CDR3, the DNA is TGCGCCAGCAGCTTGGGAGGGAGTGAGTACAATGAGCAGTTCTTC. Its translation: CASSLGGSEYNEQFF.